The T cell receptor beta chain described here comes from a study of sequential checkpoint blockade in melanoma. Specified treatment: randomized to nivolumab then ipilimumab (arm A) or the reverse (arm B). TCRdb's copy holds only in-frame clones and misses some; the assay was immunoSEQ multiplex PCR. The sample lists 1,500 to 2,000 clones; 20% were seen once. The CDR3 extends over 14 amino acids. V dropped 3 bases and J dropped 2; count of bases not matched to a gene: 7. Germline CDR1 and CDR2: SQVTM and ANQGSEA. The V call is TRBV29-1, the J call TRBJ2-7, with 7 bases that match TRBD2. The material was tumor tissue (inferred from file names), obtained from a patient given nivolumab and ipilimumab in sequence. The sequence came from a human donor with melanoma. CDR3 protein: CSVDAGEGPYEQYF. The CDR3 nucleotides read TGCAGCGTTGACGCGGGGGAGGGCCCCTACGAGCAGTACTTC.